The entry that follows covers one T cell receptor (beta chain) sequence. This sample was included in a study of blood T cell repertoires in COVID-19. The CDR3 has 21 amino acids. Germline CDR1 is MNHNY and CDR2 is SVGAGI (reference sequence). V lost 5 bases to trimming and J lost 1 base, with 33 bases between them. The authors' processing: Amplification from reference gene primers served as the basis for estimated nucleated cell counts. Here immunoSEQ multiplex PCR was the method, and the copy in TCRdb shows in-frame clones only, minus some. V, J and clone size are taken as reported in that table, and D and trimming were inferred from the DNA itself. The data contain 200,000 to 250,000 clones, approximately 82% of them singletons.

The V and J genes are TRBV6-6 and TRBJ2-7; maybe TRBD2 (7 bases). Sequencing was performed on peripheral blood. The clonotype was recovered from a woman aged 80 or older with acute or convalescent COVID-19. CDR3 loop: CASSGSEPKGGRVSRSYEQYF. Written as DNA, the CDR3 is TGTGCCAGCAGTGGATCCGAACCCAAGGGGGGGCGAGTTTCCCGTTCCTACGAGCAGTACTTC.